A single sample gave rise to the 13 T cell receptor beta chains below, sequenced in a study of T cell repertoires in cytomegalovirus infection. TCRdb itself ran the reads through MiXCR, one entry per CDR3 protein. The sample yields some 240,000 distinct CDR3 sequences, about a sixth seen once. Specimen: CD8+ T cells from PBMCs. The receptors were sampled from a human donor in good health (CMV status not recorded). Some clones in this sample may be carry-over from other donors' samples.

Turning to this clonotype: This clone may be a read error of a much larger clone one base away. This rearrangement joins TRBV6-6 to TRBJ1-1; D not certain. Germline-derived CDR1 and CDR2 are MNHNY and SVGAGI (reference sequence). The ends were cut back, 2 bases at V and 0 bases at J, with 4 bases in the middle. The CDR3 length is 13 residues. The CDR3 region has the DNA TGTGCCAGCAGTTACGACGTGAACACTGAAGCTTTCTTT. The encoded protein is CASSYDVNTEAFF.

The sample holds a few counts of this clonotype. This chain's CDR3 is CASSPTGGASTDTQYF. CDR3 DNA sequence: TGTGCCAGCAGCCCCACCGGGGGGGCTAGCACAGATACGCAGTATTTT. The chain joins TRBV7-9 to TRBJ2-3; 8 bases are a match to TRBD2. V lost 5 bases, J lost 0 bases, and 7 bases stayed unmatched. CDR1 is SEHNR and CDR2 is FQNEAQ in the germline V gene (reference sequence). The CDR3 contains 16 residues.

This clonotype showed up just a few times. The chain combines TRBV4-1 with TRBJ1-2; possibly TRBD1 for D (5 bases). V was cut by 0 bases and J by 5 bases, with 19 bases left in between. The germline gives CDR1 MGHRA, CDR2 YSYEKL. The CDR3 has 17 amino acids. The CDR3 sequence: CASSQDHSGGVRYGYTF. DNA for the CDR3: TGCGCCAGCAGCCAAGATCATAGCGGGGGAGTACGGTATGGCTACACCTTC.

With respect to this clonotype: One junction end disagrees with the germline gene, perhaps due to a read error. V is TRBV24-1 and J is TRBJ2-2; D is uncertain. Germline V gene sequence: CDR1 KGHDR, CDR2 SFDVKD. The CDR3 sequence is 15 residues long. The CDR3 reads CATRDSDKYTGELFF. DNA for the CDR3: TGTGCCACCAGAGATTCCGACAAATACACCGGGGAGCTGTTTTTT.

The chain is built from TRBV29-1 and TRBJ2-7; possibly TRBD2 for D (5 bases). Germline CDR1 is SQVTM and CDR2 is ANQGSEA. This CDR3 spans 13 amino acids. Trimming stripped 3 bases from V and 1 base from J, with 10 bases between. CDR3 loop: CSVEPTGSYEQYF. DNA for the CDR3: TGCAGCGTTGAGCCGACGGGGTCCTACGAGCAGTACTTC.

This clonotype appeared many times. The V gene is TRBV5-6, the J gene TRBJ2-2; D is perhaps TRBD1 (6 bases). V lost 5 bases, J lost 4 bases, and 24 bases lay in between. The CDR3 length is 18 residues. In germline, CDR1 is SGHDT, CDR2 YYEEEE. The chain's CDR3 is CASSQAKNIRGPTGELFF. The DNA of the CDR3 is TGTGCCAGCAGTCAAGCAAAGAACATCAGGGGTCCCACCGGGGAGCTGTTTTTT.

The sample holds a few counts of this clonotype. V and J are TRBV2 and TRBJ2-7; 8 nucleotides match TRBD1. The CDR3 length is 14 residues. Germline assignment: CDR1 SNHLY and CDR2 FYNNEI. The J segment lost 5 bases and the V segment lost 10 bases, leaving 13 bases of the junction unmatched. The CDR3 bases are TGTGCCACTGCGGACAGGGTTCGGGGCCACGAGCAGTACTTC. Its protein is CATADRVRGHEQYF. The complete variable domain, with remaining parts taken from reference TRBV2 and TRBJ2-7, reads EPEVTQTPSHQVTQMGQEVILRCVPISNHLYFYWYRQILGQKVEFLVSFYNNEISEKSEIFDDQFSVERPDGSNFTLKIRSTKLEDSAMYFCATADRVRGHEQYFGPGTRLTVT.

The chain couples TRBV27 to TRBJ1-2; TRBD1 agrees at 7 bases. From germline, CDR1 is MNHEY and CDR2 SMNVEV (reference sequence). Trimming cost V 3 bases and J 3 bases; bases outside gene matches: 4. The CDR3 loop spans 14 amino acids. DNA of the CDR3: TGTGCCAGCAGTTTTACAGGGGACCACTATGGCTACACCTTC. The encoded protein is CASSFTGDHYGYTF.

The V and J genes are TRBV5-8 and TRBJ2-5; TRBD1 agrees at 7 bases. Germline assignment: CDR1 SGHTS and CDR2 YDEGEE. CDR3 length: 15 residues. With V trimmed by 4 bases and J by 5 bases, 11 bases remained unmatched. The CDR3 here is CASSRGQVDEETQYF. The CDR3 region has the DNA TGTGCCAGCAGCCGTGGACAGGTTGATGAGGAGACCCAGTACTTC. Full variable domain (rest looked up from reference TRBV5-8 and TRBJ2-5): EAGVTQSPTHLIKTRGQQATLRCSPISGHTSVYWYQQALGLGLQFLLWYDEGEERNRGNFPPRFSGRQFPNYSSELNVNALELEDSALYLCASSRGQVDEETQYFGPGTRLLVL.

The chain couples TRBV23-1 to TRBJ1-5, with TRBD1 matching 8 bases. TRBV23-1 is an open reading frame, and its role is uncertain. The CDR3 runs to 17 residues. V lost 3 bases, J lost 3 bases, and 10 bases stayed unmatched. The CDR3 here is CASSHAGTGPPNQPQHF. CDR3 bases: TGCGCCAGCAGTCACGCCGGGACAGGACCCCCCAATCAGCCCCAGCATTTT.

This clonotype was detected only a few times. The rearrangement joins TRBV28 to TRBJ1-2; the match to TRBD1 covers 10 bases. The CDR3 extends over 13 amino acids. Trimming removed 3 bases from V and 8 bases from J; junction bases left unmatched: 3. Germline assignment: CDR1 MDHEN and CDR2 SYDVKM. DNA of the CDR3: TGTGCCAGCAGTTTCGGGACAGGGGTAGGCTACACCTTC. This encodes CASSFGTGVGYTF.

This chain links TRBV7-9 with TRBJ1-4, with D perhaps matching TRBD1 (6 bases). The germline CDR1 and CDR2 sequences are SEHNR and FQNEAQ (reference sequence). V shed 1 base and J shed 6 bases, with 12 bases lying between them. The CDR3 totals 15 residues. Written as DNA, the CDR3 is TGTGCCAGCAGCTTAGATCGGGGGGCGTATGAAAAACTGTTTTTT. Protein sequence: CASSLDRGAYEKLFF. Together with reference TRBV7-9 and TRBJ1-4, the CDR3 gives the full variable domain: DTGVSQNPRHKITKRGQNVTFRCDPISEHNRLYWYRQTLGQGPEFLTYFQNEAQLEKSRLLSDRFSAERPKGSFSTLEIQRTEQGDSAMYLCASSLDRGAYEKLFFGSGTQLSVL.

There are a few counts of this clonotype. For the CDR3, the DNA is TGCGCCAGCAGCCAAGATTGGACAGGGGGCCCTAGCCCGATGTACGAGCAGTACTTC. Translating it yields CASSQDWTGGPSPMYEQYF. The chain combines TRBV4-3 with TRBJ2-7; 11 nucleotides line up with TRBD1. CDR1 is LGHNA, CDR2 YSLEER, per germline. With 0 bases clipped from V and 4 bases from J, the junction kept 14 bases outside the gene matches. This CDR3 contains 19 residues.